This is a list of T cell receptor beta chains from one sample in a study of CD4 T cells in relation to SARS-CoV-2 and coronaviruses. Their cognate antigens are unknown. The repertoire was sequenced with immunoSEQ multiplex PCR; TCRdb's copy has only in-frame clones and lacks some. Of 20,000 to 30,000 clones listed, around 75% are singletons. The source material was CD4+ T cells from PBMCs, cultured in vitro. Receptors originate from a human donor in good health. CDR3s include the opening cysteine and the closing phenylalanine or tryptophan. A clone size is listed for some rows: how often the clone was seen (once, few, many), or a class if it is expanded.

TRBJ1-3 few TRBV7-2 CASRAVENFGNTIYF
TRBJ2-1 NA TRBV7-8 CASNPGQGYNEQFF
TRBJ2-3 few TRBV19 CASRDRASTDTQYF
TRBJ2-7 NA TRBV28 CASVDVGRLSEQYF
TRBJ1-5 NA TRBV2 CASMSGAEGNQPQHF
TRBJ1-1 NA TRBV3-1/TRBV3-2 CASSQAQTGDRAEAFF
TRBJ2-7 NA TRBV7-2 CASSLRTGGFPPYEQYF
TRBJ2-7 once TRBV7-9 CASSTTEGQYF
TRBJ1-5 few TRBV5-1 CASSVDTNQPQHF
TRBJ1-1 NA TRBV5-6 CASSKGILRGTEAFF
TRBJ1-5 few TRBV27 CASSLRTGAFQPQHF
TRBJ1-4 NA TRBV7-8 CASSLRGFGEKLFF
TRBJ2-7 NA TRBV7-2 CASSLARAGGFYEQYF
TRBJ1-5 NA TRBV6-5 CASSRQGYNQPQHF
TRBJ1-4 NA TRBV11-2 CASSYTPSGFEEKLFF
TRBJ2-7 NA TRBV7-2 CASSLPTGVYEQYF
TRBJ1-2 NA TRBV12-3/TRBV12-4 CASSDRLVSYTF
TRBJ1-6 few TRBV6-5 CASSYRGANSPLHF
TRBJ2-5 NA TRBV18 CASSPQTSGGYQETQYF
TRBJ2-7 NA TRBV12-2 CASRLDRGPYEQYF
TRBJ2-5 NA TRBV29-1 CSVGQNQETQYF
TRBJ2-3 once TRBV5-1 CASGAGGTDTQYF
TRBJ2-5 once TRBV5-1 CASSLTGSPPETQYF
TRBJ1-2 few TRBV28 CASTNRGAFILNGYTF
TRBJ1-1 NA TRBV7-3 CASSLTRQAENTEAFF
TRBJ2-4 NA TRBV6-2/TRBV6-3 CASSYSRGTGGNIQYF
TRBJ2-1 NA TRBV27 CASQTSGASYNEQFF